The count of the clone carrying this TCR beta chain is one. Its antigen is still unknown. Germline assignment: CDR1 SGDLS and CDR2 YYNGEE. Trimming removed 0 bases from V and 4 bases from J; junction bases left unmatched: 3. The CDR3 sequence is 15 residues long. This entry comes from a study of T cell responses to AZD1222 COVID-19 vaccine. General study points: Spike-specific TCR depth and breadth grew after two AZD1222 doses.

TCRdb keeps only in-frame clones here, not all; method: immunoSEQ multiplex PCR. The table lists some 200,000 clones, just over 90% of them singletons. This TCR came from an adult in good health. The chain links TRBV9 to TRBJ2-7; TRBD1 agrees at 11 bases. Source: peripheral blood, taken on day 0 of AZD1222 vaccination. Here the CDR3 reads CASSVGDRGRYEQYF. The CDR3 DNA follows: TGTGCCAGCAGCGTAGGGGACAGGGGGAGGTACGAGCAGTACTTC.